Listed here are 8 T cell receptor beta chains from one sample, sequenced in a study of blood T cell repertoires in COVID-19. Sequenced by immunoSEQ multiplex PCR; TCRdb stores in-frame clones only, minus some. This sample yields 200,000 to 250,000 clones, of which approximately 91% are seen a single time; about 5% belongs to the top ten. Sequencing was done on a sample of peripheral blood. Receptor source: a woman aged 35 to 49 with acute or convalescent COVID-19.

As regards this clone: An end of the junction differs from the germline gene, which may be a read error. The CDR3 is CASSQSLYRANANSPLRF. The CDR3 DNA follows: TGCGCCAGCAGTCAATCTCTCTACAGGGCGAACGCTAATTCACCCCTCCGCTTT. V usage is TRBV23-1 and J usage is TRBJ1-6; the D gene is possibly TRBD1 (6 bases). TRBV23-1 is known as an ORF, though its function is uncertain. The CDR3 has 18 residues.

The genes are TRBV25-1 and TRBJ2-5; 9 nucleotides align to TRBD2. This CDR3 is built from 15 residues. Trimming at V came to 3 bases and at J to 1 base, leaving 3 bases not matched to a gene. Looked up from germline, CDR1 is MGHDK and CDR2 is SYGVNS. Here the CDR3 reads CASSEEAGGQETQYF. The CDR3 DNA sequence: TGTGCCAGCAGTGAGGAAGCGGGGGGCCAAGAGACCCAGTACTTC.

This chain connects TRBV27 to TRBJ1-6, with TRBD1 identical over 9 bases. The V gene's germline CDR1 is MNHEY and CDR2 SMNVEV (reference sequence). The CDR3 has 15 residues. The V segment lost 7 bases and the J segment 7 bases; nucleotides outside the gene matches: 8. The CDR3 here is CASTHRDRANSPLHF. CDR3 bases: TGTGCCAGCACCCACCGGGACAGGGCAAATTCACCCCTCCACTTT.

The CDR3 DNA is TGTGCCAGCAGCTTAGTCGAGGCTTACTCCGGGGAGCAGTTCTTC. Its protein product is CASSLVEAYSGEQFF. The rearrangement joins TRBV7-2 to TRBJ2-1; D not resolved. The V end lost 1 base, the J end lost 10 bases, and 17 bases lay between the germline ends. CDR1 SGHTA and CDR2 FQGNSA come from the germline V gene. The CDR3 runs 15 residues. Full variable domain (remainder filled in from reference TRBV7-2 and TRBJ2-1): GAGVSQSPSNKVTEKGKDVELRCDPISGHTALYWYRQSLGQGLEFLIYFQGNSAPDKSGLPSDRFSAERTGGSVSTLTIQRTQQEDSAVYLCASSLVEAYSGEQFFGPGTRLTVL.

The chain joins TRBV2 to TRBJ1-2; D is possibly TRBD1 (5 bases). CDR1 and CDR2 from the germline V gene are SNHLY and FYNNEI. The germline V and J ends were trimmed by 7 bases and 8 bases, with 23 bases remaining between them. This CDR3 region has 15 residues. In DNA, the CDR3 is TGTGCCAGCACCTCCAGGGCCTTAAATATCCGAGGCTACACCTTC. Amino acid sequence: CASTSRALNIRGYTF.

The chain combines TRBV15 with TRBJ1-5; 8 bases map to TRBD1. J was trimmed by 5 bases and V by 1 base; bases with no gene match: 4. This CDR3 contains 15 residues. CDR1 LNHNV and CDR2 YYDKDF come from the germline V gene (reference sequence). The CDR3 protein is CATSRVQGVYQPQHF. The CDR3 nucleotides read TGTGCCACCAGCAGAGTACAGGGGGTCTATCAGCCCCAGCATTTT. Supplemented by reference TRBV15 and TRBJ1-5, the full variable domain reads DAMVIQNPRYQVTQFGKPVTLSCSQTLNHNVMYWYQQKSSQAPKLLFHYYDKDFNNEADTPDNFQSRRPNTSFCFLDIRSPGLGDTAMYLCATSRVQGVYQPQHFGDGTRLSIL.

CDR3 residues: CATSKMDYPSSYEQYV. The CDR3 DNA reads as TGTGCCACCAGTAAAATGGACTACCCCAGCTCCTACGAGCAGTACGTC. The chain couples TRBV24-1 to TRBJ2-7; D may be TRBD2 (6 bases). The CDR3 covers 16 residues. Germline CDR1 reads KGHDR; CDR2 reads SFDVKD. Trimming cost V 6 bases and J 0 bases, with 17 bases left between them.

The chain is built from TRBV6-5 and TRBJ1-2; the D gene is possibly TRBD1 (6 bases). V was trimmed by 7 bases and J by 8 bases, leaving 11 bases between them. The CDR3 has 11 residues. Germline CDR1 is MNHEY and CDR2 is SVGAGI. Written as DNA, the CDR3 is TGTGCCAGCACCGAGGGGGTAGGCTACACCTTC. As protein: CASTEGVGYTF.